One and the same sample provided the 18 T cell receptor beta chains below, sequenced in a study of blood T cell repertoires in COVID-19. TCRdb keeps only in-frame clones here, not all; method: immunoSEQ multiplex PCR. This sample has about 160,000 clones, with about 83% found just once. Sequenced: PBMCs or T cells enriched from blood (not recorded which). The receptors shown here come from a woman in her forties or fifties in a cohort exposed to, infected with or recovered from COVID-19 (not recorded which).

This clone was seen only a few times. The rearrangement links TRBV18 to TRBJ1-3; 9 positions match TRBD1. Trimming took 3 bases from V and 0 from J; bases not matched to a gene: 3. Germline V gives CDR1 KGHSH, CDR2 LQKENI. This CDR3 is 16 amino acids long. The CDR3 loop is CASSPSTGGSGNTIYF. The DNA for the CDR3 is TGTGCCAGCTCACCTTCGACAGGGGGCTCTGGAAACACCATATATTTT.

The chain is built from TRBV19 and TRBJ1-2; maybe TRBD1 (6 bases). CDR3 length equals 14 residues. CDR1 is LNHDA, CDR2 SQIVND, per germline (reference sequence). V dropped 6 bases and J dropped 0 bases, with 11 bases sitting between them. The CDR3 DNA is TGTGCCAGTAGAACGCCAGGGGCTAACTATGGCTACACCTTC. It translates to CASRTPGANYGYTF.

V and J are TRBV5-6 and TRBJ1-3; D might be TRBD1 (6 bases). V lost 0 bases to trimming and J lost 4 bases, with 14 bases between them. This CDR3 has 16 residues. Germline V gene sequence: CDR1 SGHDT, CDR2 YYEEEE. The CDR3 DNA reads TGTGCCAGCAGCTTGGCGGGGGGGGCATCCGGAAACACCATATATTTT. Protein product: CASSLAGGASGNTIYF.

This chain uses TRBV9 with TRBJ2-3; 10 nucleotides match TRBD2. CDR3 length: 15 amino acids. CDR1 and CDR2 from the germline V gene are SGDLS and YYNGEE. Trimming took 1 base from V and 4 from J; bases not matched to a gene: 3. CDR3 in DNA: TGTGCCAGCAGCGTATTCAGCGGGGGGGCAGATACGCAGTATTTT. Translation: CASSVFSGGADTQYF.

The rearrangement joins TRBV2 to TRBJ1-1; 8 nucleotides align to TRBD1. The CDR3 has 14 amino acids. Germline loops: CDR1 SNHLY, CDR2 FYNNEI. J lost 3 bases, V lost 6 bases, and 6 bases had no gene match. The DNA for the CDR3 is TGTGCCAGCAGGCGACAGGGGTGGGACACTGAAGCTTTCTTT. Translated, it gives CASRRQGWDTEAFF.

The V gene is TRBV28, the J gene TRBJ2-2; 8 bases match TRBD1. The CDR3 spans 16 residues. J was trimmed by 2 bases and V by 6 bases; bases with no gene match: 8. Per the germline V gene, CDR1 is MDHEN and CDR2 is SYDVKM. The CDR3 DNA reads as TGTGCCAGCAGCCGTTCAGACAGGGGTAACACCGGGGAGCTGTTTTTT. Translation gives CASSRSDRGNTGELFF.

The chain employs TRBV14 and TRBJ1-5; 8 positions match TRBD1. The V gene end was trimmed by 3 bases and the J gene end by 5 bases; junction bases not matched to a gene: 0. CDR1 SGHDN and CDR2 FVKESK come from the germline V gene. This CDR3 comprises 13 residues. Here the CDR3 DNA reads TGTGCCAGCAGCCAGGACAGGGATCAGCCCCAGCATTTT. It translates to CASSQDRDQPQHF.

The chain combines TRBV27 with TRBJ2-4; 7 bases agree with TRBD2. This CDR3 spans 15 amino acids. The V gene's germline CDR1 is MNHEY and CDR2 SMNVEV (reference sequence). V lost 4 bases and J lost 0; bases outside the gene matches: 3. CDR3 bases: TGTGCCAGCAGTTGGAGCGGGGTAGCCAAAAACATTCAGTACTTC. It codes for CASSWSGVAKNIQYF.

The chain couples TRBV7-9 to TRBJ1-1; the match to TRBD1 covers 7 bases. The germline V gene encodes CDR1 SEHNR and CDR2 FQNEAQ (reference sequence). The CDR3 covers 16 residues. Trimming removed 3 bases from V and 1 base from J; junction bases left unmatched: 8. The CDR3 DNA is TGTGCCAGCAGCTTTGAAATAGGGGGCTCGAACACTGAAGCTTTCTTT. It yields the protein CASSFEIGGSNTEAFF.

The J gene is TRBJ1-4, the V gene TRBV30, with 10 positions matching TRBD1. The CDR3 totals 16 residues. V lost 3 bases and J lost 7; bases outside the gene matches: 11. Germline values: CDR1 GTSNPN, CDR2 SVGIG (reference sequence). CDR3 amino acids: CAWSTTPGQGSEKLFF. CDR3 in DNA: TGTGCCTGGAGCACTACCCCGGGACAGGGGAGTGAAAAACTGTTTTTT.

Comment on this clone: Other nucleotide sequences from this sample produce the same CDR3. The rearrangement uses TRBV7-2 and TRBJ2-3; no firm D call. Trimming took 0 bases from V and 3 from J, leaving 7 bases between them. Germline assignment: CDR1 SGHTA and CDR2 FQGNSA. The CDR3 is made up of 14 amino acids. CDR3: CASSLAPGTDTQYF. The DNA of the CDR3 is TGTGCCAGCAGCTTAGCGCCCGGGACAGATACGCAGTATTTT.

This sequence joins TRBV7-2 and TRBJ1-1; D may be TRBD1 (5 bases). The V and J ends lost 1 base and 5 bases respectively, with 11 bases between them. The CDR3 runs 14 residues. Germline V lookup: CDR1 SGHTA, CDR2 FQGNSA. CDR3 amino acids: CASSLVVGGTEAFF. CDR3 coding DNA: TGTGCCAGCAGCTTAGTAGTGGGGGGGACTGAAGCTTTCTTT.

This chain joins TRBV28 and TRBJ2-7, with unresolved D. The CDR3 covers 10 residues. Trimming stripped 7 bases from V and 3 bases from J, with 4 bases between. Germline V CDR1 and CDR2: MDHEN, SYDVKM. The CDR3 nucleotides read TGTGCCAGCACAGGCTACGAGCAGTACTTC. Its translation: CASTGYEQYF.

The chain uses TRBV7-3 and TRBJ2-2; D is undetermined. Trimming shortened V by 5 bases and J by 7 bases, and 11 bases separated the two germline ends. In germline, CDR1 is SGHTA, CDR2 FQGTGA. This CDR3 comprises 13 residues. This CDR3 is CASSPRSNGELFF. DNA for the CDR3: TGTGCCAGCAGCCCACGGTCGAACGGGGAGCTGTTTTTT.

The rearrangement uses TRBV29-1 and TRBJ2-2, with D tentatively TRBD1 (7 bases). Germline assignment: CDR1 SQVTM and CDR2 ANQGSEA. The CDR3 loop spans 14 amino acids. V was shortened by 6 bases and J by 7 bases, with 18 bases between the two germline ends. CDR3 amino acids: CSVEGQPGGGELFF. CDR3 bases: TGCAGCGTGGAGGGACAGCCTGGGGGCGGGGAGCTGTTTTTT.

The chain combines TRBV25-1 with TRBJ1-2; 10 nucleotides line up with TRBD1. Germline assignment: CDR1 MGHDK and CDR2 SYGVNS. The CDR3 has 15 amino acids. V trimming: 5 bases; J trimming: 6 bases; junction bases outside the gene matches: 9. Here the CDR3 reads CASSMGQGPLDGYTF. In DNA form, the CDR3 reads TGTGCCAGCAGTATGGGACAGGGGCCGCTGGATGGCTACACCTTC.

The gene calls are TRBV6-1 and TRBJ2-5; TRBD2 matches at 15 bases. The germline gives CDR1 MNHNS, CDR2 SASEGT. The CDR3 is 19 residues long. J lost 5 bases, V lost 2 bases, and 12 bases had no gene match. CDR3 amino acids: CASSELTLGLAGGRETQYF. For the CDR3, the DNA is TGTGCCAGCAGTGAACTTACCCTTGGACTAGCGGGAGGGCGGGAGACCCAGTACTTC.

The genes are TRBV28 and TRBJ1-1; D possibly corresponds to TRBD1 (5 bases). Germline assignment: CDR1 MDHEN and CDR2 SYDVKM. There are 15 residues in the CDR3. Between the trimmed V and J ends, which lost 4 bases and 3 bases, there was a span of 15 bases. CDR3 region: CASSSTGQQDTEAFF. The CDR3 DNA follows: TGTGCCAGCAGTTCCACCGGACAACAGGACACTGAAGCTTTCTTT.